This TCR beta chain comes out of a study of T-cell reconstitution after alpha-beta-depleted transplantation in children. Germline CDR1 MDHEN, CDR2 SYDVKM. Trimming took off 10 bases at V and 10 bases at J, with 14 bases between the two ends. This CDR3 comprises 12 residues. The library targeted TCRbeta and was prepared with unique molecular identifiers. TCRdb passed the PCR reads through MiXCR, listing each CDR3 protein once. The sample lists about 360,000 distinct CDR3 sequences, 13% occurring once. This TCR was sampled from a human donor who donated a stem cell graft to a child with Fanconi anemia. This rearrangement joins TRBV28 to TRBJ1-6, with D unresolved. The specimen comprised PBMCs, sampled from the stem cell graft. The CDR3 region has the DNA TGTGCCATCCAATCCGGGAGCTCACCCCTCCACTTT. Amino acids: CAIQSGSSPLHF.